The clone carrying this T cell receptor (beta chain) has only one observation. No antigen is known for it. Donors were healthy Finnish babies undergoing corrective operations for congenital heart defects. Blood DNA came from all available leukocytes, not a fixed cell number. The data were obtained in a study of human thymus T cells. The study, taken as a whole, reports: Usage of V and J genes appeared biased in thymic and blood repertoires.

Libraries were prepared by immunoSEQ multiplex PCR; TCRdb keeps only in-frame clonotypes and omits some of them. The sample lists about 60,000 clones; approximately 95% were seen once. Germline V gene data show CDR1 as MNHEY and CDR2 as SVGAGI. The V and J ends lost 6 bases and 5 bases respectively, with 10 bases between them. The CDR3 spans 12 residues. The V call is TRBV6-5, the J call TRBJ1-1; the D gene is possibly TRBD1 (5 bases). The clonotype originates from a boy younger than two with a congenital heart defect but otherwise immunologically healthy. Sequencing was done on a sample of blood. The CDR3 here is CASRLEGTEAFF. As DNA, the CDR3 is TGTGCCAGCAGACTAGAGGGGACTGAAGCTTTCTTT.